This T cell receptor (beta chain) derives from a study of human T cells and chemical hapten exposure. Study information: Among samples, TCR yields varied mainly because of small differences in pooled library volume.

The library put unique molecular identifiers onto individual cDNA molecules. In the source study's methods: Samples had a median of about 96,000 TCRs, ranging roughly 20,000 to 690,600. TCRdb used MiXCR to reprocess the RACE reads, holding one entry per CDR3 protein. In this record, the V and J calls reflect TCRdb's handling and not the investigators' own analysis. The data hold under 95,000 distinct CDR3 sequences, with just under 9% observed a single time. The study, taken as a whole, reports: Once DPC sensitization occurred, TCRs above 1 in 1000 frequency showed no change.

Documented time point: healthy volunteer bleed at 2 weeks. The starting material, unfractionated whole blood, was used for total RNA extraction. In this sample, this clonotype turned up many times. What it recognizes is unknown. The CDR3 is made up of 12 amino acids. Per the germline V gene, CDR1 is SGHTA and CDR2 is FQGNSA. Trimming removed 1 base from V and 11 bases from J, with 10 bases in between. Sequencing input: whole blood. This clonotype originated in a female donor in good health. Some clones in this sample may be carry-over from other donors' samples. This sequence joins TRBV7-2 and TRBJ2-3; D gene ambiguous. The chain's CDR3 is CASSLGGEVQYF. CDR3 nucleotides: TGTGCCAGCAGCTTAGGTGGCGAGGTGCAGTATTTT. The full variable domain, rest sourced from reference TRBV7-2 and TRBJ2-3, is GAGVSQSPSNKVTEKGKDVELRCDPISGHTALYWYRQSLGQGLEFLIYFQGNSAPDKSGLPSDRFSAERTGGSVSTLTIQRTQQEDSAVYLCASSLGGEVQYFGPGTRLTVL.